This T cell receptor (beta chain) was recovered during a study of cytomegalovirus exposure and HLA in healthy donors. General observations from the study: The majority of TCR sequences were rare, yet some public TCRs appeared in many donors. One later analysis, an examination of the 90 to 150 validation repertoires, found that first-cohort TCR clusters tended to co-occur in them. In vitro experiments confirmed that three CMV-associated chains were specific for CMV antigens.

The germline V gene encodes CDR1 DFQATT and CDR2 SNEGSKA (reference sequence). The CDR3 contains 10 residues. V lost 6 bases, J lost 10 bases, and 13 bases lay in between. The table came from immunoSEQ multiplex PCR; TCRdb's copy has only in-frame clones and leaves some out. The data contain 65,000 or so clones, 90% to 95% of them singletons. Comment on this clone: Its antigen remains unidentified.

The chain couples TRBV20-1 to TRBJ2-7; D may be TRBD2 (5 bases). Sequenced material: PBMCs. The sequence was collected from a man between 18 and 35 years old in good health and CMV-seropositive. The CDR3 nucleotides read TGCAGTGCCTCTTCGGGGATACAGTACTTC. It is translated as CSASSGIQYF.